The 22 T cell receptor beta chains below all came from one sample that was sequenced in a study of human T cells and chemical hapten exposure. TCRdb reanalysed the 5' RACE reads using MiXCR and keeps one entry per CDR3 protein. The sample holds 80,000 or so distinct CDR3 sequences, approximately 15% seen once. Whole blood that had not been fractionated was the source of extracted total RNA. The receptors come from a female donor in good health.

The chain is built from TRBV6-2 or TRBV6-3 and TRBJ1-3, with no clear D. Germline lookup yields CDR1 MNHEY and CDR2 SVGEGT. The length of the CDR3 is 17 residues. V lost 5 bases, J lost 4 bases, and 21 bases lay in between. The chain's CDR3 is CASSLSGLLISGNTIYF. The CDR3 DNA sequence: TGTGCCAGCAGTCTATCGGGCCTACTGATTTCCGGAAACACCATATATTTT.

The V call is TRBV12-3 or TRBV12-4, the J call TRBJ1-5; possible D gene TRBD1, 5 bases. Deletions cut 4 bases from V and 6 bases from J, with 13 bases between. This CDR3 has 14 amino acids. CDR3 sequence (DNA): TGTGCCAGCAGTTCGCAGGGTGGTGTTCAGCCCCAGCATTTT. Protein sequence: CASSSQGGVQPQHF.

This clonotype was recorded many times. The J gene is TRBJ2-6, the V gene TRBV28; 8 nucleotides agree with TRBD1. Germline CDR1 and CDR2: MDHEN and SYDVKM. V dropped 7 bases and J dropped 0; count of bases not matched to a gene: 8. The CDR3 has 17 amino acids. This chain's CDR3 is CASTGGQGLSGANVLTF. The DNA for the CDR3 is TGTGCCAGCACAGGGGGCCAGGGCCTCTCTGGGGCCAACGTCCTGACTTTC.

This clonotype was counted only a few times. The chain combines TRBV28 with TRBJ2-1; the D gene is possibly TRBD2 (6 bases). The CDR3 contains 18 residues. V lost 4 bases and J lost 5, with 24 bases in between. CDR1 and CDR2 (germline): MDHEN, SYDVKM. CDR3 sequence: CASSSIPGLGGENNEQFF. The CDR3 bases are TGTGCCAGCAGTTCCATCCCCGGCCTGGGAGGAGAGAACAATGAGCAGTTCTTC.

The J gene is TRBJ2-1, the V gene TRBV30; the D gene is possibly TRBD2 (6 bases). Trimming removed 2 bases at V and 10 bases at J, with 9 bases between. The germline CDR1 and CDR2 sequences are GTSNPN and SVGIG (reference sequence). The CDR3 runs 11 residues. The CDR3 nucleotides are TGTGCCTGGAGTACTAGCTGGGAGCAGTTCTTC. Translating it yields CAWSTSWEQFF.

This clonotype has just a few counts. J is TRBJ2-5 and V is TRBV28; a weak D match, TRBD2 (6 bases). Germline CDR1 and CDR2: MDHEN and SYDVKM. Trimming cost V 5 bases and J 7 bases, with 23 bases left between them. This CDR3 region has 16 residues. The CDR3 nucleotides read TGTGCCAGCAGTCCCAACTTTAGGGTCGGAGGGATGACCCAGTACTTC. This sequence encodes CASSPNFRVGGMTQYF.

In this sample, this clonotype turned up a few times. The J gene is TRBJ1-2, the V gene TRBV30; 8 nucleotides align to TRBD1. V shed 2 bases, J shed 8 bases, and the junction held 7 bases outside the gene matches. Per the germline V gene, CDR1 is GTSNPN and CDR2 is SVGIG (reference sequence). This CDR3 is built from 13 residues. DNA for the CDR3: TGTGCCTGGAGTCCGTCCAGGGGGCTCGGCTACACCTTC. Translated, it gives CAWSPSRGLGYTF.

The rearrangement links TRBV7-2 to TRBJ2-1, with TRBD2 matching over 8 bases. CDR3 length: 15 amino acids. The germline V gene encodes CDR1 SGHTA and CDR2 FQGNSA. The J segment lost 2 bases and the V segment lost 5 bases, leaving 5 bases of the junction unmatched. The CDR3 region is CASSPSGRTYNEQFF. The CDR3 DNA follows: TGTGCCAGCAGCCCGAGCGGGAGAACCTACAATGAGCAGTTCTTC.

The J gene is TRBJ1-1, the V gene TRBV10-3; 9 positions match TRBD1. Germline values: CDR1 ENHRY, CDR2 SYGVKD. Trimming cost V 3 bases and J 4 bases; bases outside gene matches: 6. The CDR3 sequence is 15 residues long. The CDR3 loop reads CAISDRDRAGTEAFF. The DNA for the CDR3 is TGTGCCATCAGTGACCGGGACAGGGCTGGCACTGAAGCTTTCTTT.

This rearrangement joins TRBV5-1 to TRBJ2-1; 12 bases are a match to TRBD2. CDR1 and CDR2 from the germline V gene are SGHRS and YFSETQ. This CDR3 contains 15 residues. The junction had 5 bases not matched to a gene; V was cut back by 4 bases and J by 6 bases. CDR3 sequence reads: CASSPTSGRFNEQFF. The CDR3 bases are TGCGCCAGCAGCCCGACTAGCGGGAGATTCAATGAGCAGTTCTTC.

This chain links TRBV19 with TRBJ1-2; no clear D gene. Germline V lookup: CDR1 LNHDA, CDR2 SQIVND (reference sequence). Trimming stripped 7 bases from V and 7 bases from J, with 10 bases between. CDR3 length equals 11 residues. This chain's CDR3 is CASMTTCGYTF. The CDR3 nucleotides read TGTGCCAGTATGACGACGTGTGGCTACACCTTC. Complete variable domain (other parts from reference TRBV19 and TRBJ1-2): DGGITQSPKYLFRKEGQNVTLSCEQNLNHDAMYWYRQDPGQGLRLIYYSQIVNDFQKGDIAEGYSVSREKKESFPLTVTSAQKNPTAFYLCASMTTCGYTFGSGTRLTVV.

This clonotype came up a few times. V is TRBV30 and J is TRBJ2-1; no firm D call. Per the germline V gene, CDR1 is GTSNPN and CDR2 is SVGIG (reference sequence). With 3 bases removed from V and 8 bases from J, the gap between germline ends came to 11 bases. The CDR3 has 12 amino acids. This CDR3 is CAWRGLSDEQFF. The CDR3 coding sequence is TGTGCCTGGAGGGGGTTAAGTGATGAGCAGTTCTTC.

This clonotype showed up just a few times. The chain joins TRBV6-5 to TRBJ1-2, with 10 bases aligning to TRBD1. CDR1 and CDR2 (germline): MNHEY, SVGAGI. V trimming: 2 bases; J trimming: 3 bases; junction bases outside the gene matches: 9. The length of the CDR3 is 17 residues. This CDR3 is CASSYGRGDRGHYGYTF. The CDR3 DNA reads TGTGCCAGCAGTTACGGTCGAGGGGACAGGGGACACTATGGCTACACCTTC.

The rearrangement links TRBV3-1 to TRBJ2-1; 9 bases map to TRBD2. CDR3 size: 17 residues. The germline V gene encodes CDR1 LGHDT and CDR2 YNNKEL (reference sequence). With 1 base clipped from V and 0 bases from J, the junction kept 4 bases outside the gene matches. The CDR3: CASSQVAGAGSYNEQFF. CDR3 bases: TGTGCCAGCAGCCAAGTAGCGGGGGCGGGCTCCTACAATGAGCAGTTCTTC.

This clonotype was observed a handful of times. For the CDR3, the DNA is TGCGCCAGCAGCTTGGGAGAAGGAGATACGCAGTATTTT. It is translated as CASSLGEGDTQYF. This rearrangement joins TRBV5-1 to TRBJ2-3; no definite D call. This CDR3 spans 13 amino acids. V was trimmed by 0 bases and J by 5 bases, leaving 7 bases between them. Germline CDR1 and CDR2: SGHRS and YFSETQ.

The chain couples TRBV7-2 to TRBJ2-3, with 10 bases aligning to TRBD1. The CDR3 has 15 residues. Germline loops: CDR1 SGHTA, CDR2 FQGNSA. Losses at the gene ends were 6 bases for V and 5 bases for J; bases not matched to a gene: 8. CDR3 protein: CASRSRQGAKDTQYF. CDR3 in DNA: TGTGCCAGCAGATCTAGACAGGGGGCAAAAGATACGCAGTATTTT.

This sequence joins TRBV6-4 and TRBJ2-3; D possibly uses TRBD1 or TRBD2 (5 bases each). The CDR3 spans 14 residues. V lost 3 bases to trimming and J lost 3 bases, with 10 bases between them. Germline CDR1 reads MRHNA; CDR2 reads SNTAGT. The DNA for the CDR3 is TGTGCCAGCAGTGAGGCCGGGGCTACAGATACGCAGTATTTT. Translating gives CASSEAGATDTQYF.

This chain links TRBV7-2 with TRBJ2-1, with unresolved D. Germline V gene sequence: CDR1 SGHTA, CDR2 FQGNSA. Trimming pared 5 bases from V and 5 bases from J, leaving 10 bases between. The CDR3 has 13 amino acids. DNA for the CDR3: TGTGCCAGCAGCCCTAGAATCCACAATGAGCAGTTCTTC. It is translated as CASSPRIHNEQFF.

This clonotype was seen more than once but under ten times. The chain couples TRBV20-1 to TRBJ1-6; TRBD1 is a possible D gene (5 bases). V was shortened by 3 bases and J by 8 bases, with 14 bases between the two germline ends. The CDR3 loop spans 14 amino acids. The germline V gene has CDR1 DFQATT and CDR2 SNEGSKA (reference sequence). This CDR3 is CSASPRDGYSPLHF. The CDR3, as DNA: TGCAGTGCTAGCCCCCGGGACGGATATTCACCCCTCCACTTT.

This clonotype was detected only a few times. The chain links TRBV30 to TRBJ1-2, with D possibly matching TRBD1 (6 bases). Looked up from germline, CDR1 is GTSNPN and CDR2 is SVGIG (reference sequence). The CDR3 has 15 amino acids. V lost 0 bases to trimming and J lost 0 bases, with 11 bases between them. CDR3 nucleotides: TGTGCCTGGAGTGTCCCGGGACATCCTAACTATGGCTACACCTTC. This translates into CAWSVPGHPNYGYTF. Based on the CDR3 plus reference TRBV30 and TRBJ1-2, the full variable domain is SQTIHQWPATLVQPVGSPLSLECTVEGTSNPNLYWYRQAAGRGLQLLFYSVGIGQISSEVPQNLSASRPQDRQFILSSKKLLLSDSGFYLCAWSVPGHPNYGYTFGSGTRLTVV.

This clonotype was counted at least ten times. This rearrangement joins TRBV12-3 or TRBV12-4 to TRBJ1-6; 10 bases line up with TRBD1. The length of the CDR3 is 15 residues. The ends lost 1 base at V and 14 bases at J; junction bases unmatched: 8. Here the CDR3 DNA reads TGTGCCAGCAGTTTAGGGGACAGGGGCCTCGGGTCCCTCCACTTT. This encodes CASSLGDRGLGSLHF.

This clonotype was seen many times. J is TRBJ1-1 and V is TRBV7-2; the D is unclear. V was trimmed by 3 bases and J by 1 base, leaving 6 bases between them. There are 13 residues in the CDR3. Germline V lookup: CDR1 SGHTA, CDR2 FQGNSA. Here the CDR3 reads CASSFSGNTEAFF. As DNA, the CDR3 is TGTGCCAGCAGCTTTTCTGGGAACACTGAAGCTTTCTTT. Looking up the rest from reference TRBV7-2 and TRBJ1-1 gives the full variable domain: GAGVSQSPSNKVTEKGKDVELRCDPISGHTALYWYRQSLGQGLEFLIYFQGNSAPDKSGLPSDRFSAERTGGSVSTLTIQRTQQEDSAVYLCASSFSGNTEAFFGQGTRLTVV.